These 8 T cell receptor beta chains were all obtained from the same sample, sequenced in a study of T cells in Graves' hyperthyroidism and ophthalmopathy. The TCR beta CDR3 regions underwent amplification using RNA transcripts as the source. HTBI primers were used for first-round RT-PCR of the TCR CDR3. Each CDR3 protein is one row after TCRdb ran MiXCR on the multiplex PCR reads. The data contain some 510,000 distinct CDR3 sequences, less than 25% of them singletons. The material sequenced was blood. The origin of the receptors is a man younger than 35 with Graves' hyperthyroidism.

The V call is TRBV20-1, the J call TRBJ2-7; maybe TRBD2 (6 bases). The CDR3 has 15 residues. Per germline, CDR1 DFQATT and CDR2 SNEGSKA (reference sequence). Trimming took 6 bases from V and 1 from J, leaving 19 bases between them. This CDR3 reads CSALYSVRGSYEQYF. In nucleotides, the CDR3 is TGCAGTGCCCTGTATTCCGTCCGGGGGTCCTACGAGCAGTACTTC.

This chain uses TRBV7-8 with TRBJ1-2, with D possibly TRBD1 on 6 matching bases. Germline loops: CDR1 SGHVS, CDR2 FQNEAQ. V gave up 1 base and J gave up 8 bases, with 14 bases separating them. The CDR3 has 14 amino acids. This chain's CDR3 is CASSLVAGAVGYTF. CDR3 nucleotide sequence: TGTGCCAGCAGCTTAGTTGCGGGGGCGGTAGGCTACACCTTC. The full variable domain, rest sourced from reference TRBV7-8 and TRBJ1-2, is GAGVSQSPRYKVAKRGQDVALRCDPISGHVSLFWYQQALGQGPEFLTYFQNEAQLDKSGLPSDRFFAERPEGSVSTLKIQRTQQEDSAVYLCASSLVAGAVGYTFGSGTRLTVV.

This clonotype was detected many times. The CDR3 region is CAIPLGGASSNQPQHF. CDR3 coding DNA: TGTGCCATCCCTCTCGGGGGAGCTTCTAGCAATCAGCCCCAGCATTTT. The rearrangement joins TRBV10-3 to TRBJ1-5; tentative D call: TRBD1 (5 bases). CDR3 length equals 16 residues. Germline CDR1 and CDR2: ENHRY and SYGVKD. The V and J ends lost 8 bases and 0 bases respectively, with 17 bases between them.

The chain recombines TRBV28 with TRBJ2-5; 9 nucleotides line up with TRBD2. CDR1 MDHEN and CDR2 SYDVKM come from the germline V gene. V gave up 4 bases and J gave up 6 bases; unmatched junction bases: 6. This CDR3 spans 14 amino acids. The CDR3: CASSSIAGAKTQYF. CDR3 coding DNA: TGTGCCAGCAGTTCTATAGCGGGAGCTAAGACCCAGTACTTC.

This chain uses TRBV6-2 or TRBV6-3 with TRBJ2-7, with TRBD2 matching 9 bases. In germline, CDR1 is MNHEY, CDR2 SVGEGT. CDR3 length: 15 amino acids. V lost 2 bases and J lost 5; bases outside the gene matches: 7. Here the CDR3 reads CASSYVGTSTNEQYF. CDR3 nucleotide sequence: TGTGCCAGCAGTTACGTGGGGACTAGCACCAACGAGCAGTACTTC.

In its sample, this clonotype was seen many times. The chain is built from TRBV6-5 and TRBJ1-1; 7 positions match TRBD1. Trimming cost V 6 bases and J 3 bases; bases outside gene matches: 7. The CDR3 is made up of 14 amino acids. Germline-derived CDR1 and CDR2 are MNHEY and SVGAGI. This CDR3 is CASRVGQIYTEAFF. CDR3 nucleotide sequence: TGTGCCAGCAGGGTGGGACAGATCTACACTGAAGCTTTCTTT.

This clonotype was observed at least ten times. The rearrangement links TRBV20-1 to TRBJ1-1; D might be TRBD1 (5 bases). Germline V CDR1 and CDR2: DFQATT, SNEGSKA (reference sequence). V was trimmed by 1 base and J by 4 bases, leaving 16 bases between them. The CDR3 has 15 residues. The DNA of the CDR3 is TGCAGTGCTAGAGGCAGGGTAGGGGATGGCACTGAAGCTTTCTTT. Its translation is CSARGRVGDGTEAFF.

This clonotype was recorded at least ten times. The chain links TRBV27 to TRBJ2-7; 7 bases are shared with TRBD1. Unmatched junction bases numbered 9, after V lost 6 bases and J lost 1 base. The germline gives CDR1 MNHEY, CDR2 SMNVEV (reference sequence). There are 15 residues in the CDR3. Here the CDR3 DNA reads TGTGCCAGCAGCCCTCGAGGGGGCGGGTCCTACGAGCAGTACTTC. Its protein is CASSPRGGGSYEQYF.